This T cell receptor beta chain was identified in a study of cytomegalovirus exposure and HLA in healthy donors. At collection, donors were nominally healthy, but unrecorded immune exposures were probable. PCR primers comprised 60 Vbeta and 13 Jbeta primers. TCRdb keeps only in-frame clones here, not all; method: immunoSEQ multiplex PCR. The table has around 92,000 clones, approximately 84% seen once; the top ten hold roughly 1.2%. The germline V gene has CDR1 SNHLY and CDR2 FYNNEI. V was clipped by 7 bases and J by 0 bases, with 12 bases between them. The CDR3 loop spans 15 amino acids. The source is a girl aged 2 to 10 in good health and CMV-seropositive. The rearrangement joins TRBV2 to TRBJ1-4; D gene unclear. The sequenced material came from PBMCs. The CDR3 loop is CASNPSPATNEKLFF. DNA for the CDR3: TGTGCCAGCAATCCGAGTCCCGCAACTAATGAAAAACTGTTTTTT.